Listed here are 4 T cell receptor beta chains from one sample, sequenced in a study of T cell responses to AZD1222 COVID-19 vaccine. Sequenced by immunoSEQ multiplex PCR; TCRdb stores in-frame clones only, minus some. The data show approximately 150,000 clones, approximately 93% seen once. Sample: peripheral blood, taken on day 0 of MenACWY control vaccination. These TCRs come from an adult in good health.

V usage is TRBV12-3 or TRBV12-4 and J usage is TRBJ1-6; no clear D. This CDR3 region has 13 residues. V gave up 3 bases and J gave up 10 bases, with 10 bases separating them. CDR3 amino acids: CASSFLAGSPLHF. As DNA, the CDR3 is TGTGCCAGCAGTTTTCTTGCGGGGTCACCCCTCCACTTT.

The chain couples TRBV5-4 to TRBJ2-3, with unresolved D. Trimming stripped 0 bases from V and 1 base from J, with 6 bases between. This CDR3 comprises 14 residues. Germline values: CDR1 SGHNT, CDR2 YYREEE (reference sequence). The CDR3 is CASSLDARTDTQYF. CDR3 coding DNA: TGTGCCAGCAGCTTGGATGCCCGCACAGATACGCAGTATTTT.

This clone was observed a single time. One junction end does not reproduce the germline sequence, and a read error may be involved. The chain combines TRBV4-2 with TRBJ2-3; 7 bases are shared with TRBD2. There are 11 residues in the CDR3. From germline, CDR1 is LGHNA and CDR2 YNFKEQ. CDR3 amino acids: CASSPGTTSFF. CDR3 sequence (DNA): TGTGCCAGCAGCCCAGGGACTACCTCGTTTTTT.

The gene calls are TRBV6-5 and TRBJ2-1, with a possible D match to TRBD2 (6 bases). V lost 7 bases and J lost 10, with 11 bases in between. Germline CDR1 reads MNHEY; CDR2 reads SVGAGI. The CDR3 consists of 11 residues. Here the CDR3 DNA reads TGTGCCAGCACACGCGGGGCCGAGCAGTTCTTC. This codes for CASTRGAEQFF.